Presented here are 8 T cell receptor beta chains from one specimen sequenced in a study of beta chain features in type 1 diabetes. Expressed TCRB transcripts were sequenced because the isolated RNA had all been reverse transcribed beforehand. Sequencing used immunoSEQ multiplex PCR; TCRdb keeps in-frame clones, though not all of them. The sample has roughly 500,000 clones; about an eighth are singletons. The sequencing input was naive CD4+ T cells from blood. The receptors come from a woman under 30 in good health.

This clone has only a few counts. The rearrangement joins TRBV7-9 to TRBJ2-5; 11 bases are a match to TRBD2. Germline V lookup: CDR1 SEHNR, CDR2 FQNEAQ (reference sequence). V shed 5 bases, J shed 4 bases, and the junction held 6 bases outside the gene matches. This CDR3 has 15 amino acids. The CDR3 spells CASSTLAGGVETQYF. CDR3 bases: TGTGCCAGCAGCACCCTAGCGGGAGGAGTAGAGACCCAGTACTTC.

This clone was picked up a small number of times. The CDR3, as DNA: TGCGCCAGCAGCCTCCACCGGGACTACCAAGAGACCCAGTACTTC. Protein product: CASSLHRDYQETQYF. This chain uses TRBV4-3 with TRBJ2-5; possibly TRBD2 for D (6 bases). This CDR3 has 15 amino acids. The V end was cut by 4 bases, the J end by 0 bases, with 12 bases between. CDR1 LGHNA and CDR2 YSLEER come from the germline V gene.

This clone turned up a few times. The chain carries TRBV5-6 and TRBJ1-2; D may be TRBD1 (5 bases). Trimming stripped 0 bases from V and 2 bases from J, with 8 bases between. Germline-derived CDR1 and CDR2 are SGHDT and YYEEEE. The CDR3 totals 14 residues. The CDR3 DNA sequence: TGTGCCAGCAGCTTGGGTCACAGGAACTATGGCTACACCTTC. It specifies CASSLGHRNYGYTF. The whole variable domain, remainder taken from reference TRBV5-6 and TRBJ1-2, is DAGVTQSPTHLIKTRGQQVTLRCSPKSGHDTVSWYQQALGQGPQFIFQYYEEEERQRGNFPDRFSGHQFPNYSSELNVNALLLGDSALYLCASSLGHRNYGYTFGSGTRLTVV.

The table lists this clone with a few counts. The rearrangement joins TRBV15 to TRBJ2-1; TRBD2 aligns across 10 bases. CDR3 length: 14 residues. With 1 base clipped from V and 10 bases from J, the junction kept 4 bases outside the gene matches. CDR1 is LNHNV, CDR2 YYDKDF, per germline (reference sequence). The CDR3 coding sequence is TGTGCCACCAGCAGAGCGACTAGCGGGCTGGAGCAGTTCTTC. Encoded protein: CATSRATSGLEQFF.

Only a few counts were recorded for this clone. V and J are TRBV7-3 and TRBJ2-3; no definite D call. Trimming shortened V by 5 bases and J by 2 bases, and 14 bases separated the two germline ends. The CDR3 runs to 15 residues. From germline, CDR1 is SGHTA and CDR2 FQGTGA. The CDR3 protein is CASSPVGTATDTQYF. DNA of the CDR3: TGTGCCAGCAGCCCGGTGGGAACTGCCACAGATACGCAGTATTTT.

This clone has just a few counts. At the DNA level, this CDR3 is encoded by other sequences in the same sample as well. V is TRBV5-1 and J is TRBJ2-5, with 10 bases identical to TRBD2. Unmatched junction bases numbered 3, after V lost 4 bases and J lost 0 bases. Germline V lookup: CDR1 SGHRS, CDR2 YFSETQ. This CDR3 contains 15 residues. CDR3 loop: CASSRGLADQETQYF. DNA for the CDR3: TGCGCCAGCAGCCGAGGACTAGCGGACCAAGAGACCCAGTACTTC.

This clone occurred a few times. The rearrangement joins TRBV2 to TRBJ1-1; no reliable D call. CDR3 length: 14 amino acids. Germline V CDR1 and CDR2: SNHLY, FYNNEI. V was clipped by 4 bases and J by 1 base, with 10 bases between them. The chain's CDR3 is CASSGEFGNTEAFF. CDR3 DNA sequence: TGTGCCAGCAGTGGAGAGTTCGGGAACACTGAAGCTTTCTTT.

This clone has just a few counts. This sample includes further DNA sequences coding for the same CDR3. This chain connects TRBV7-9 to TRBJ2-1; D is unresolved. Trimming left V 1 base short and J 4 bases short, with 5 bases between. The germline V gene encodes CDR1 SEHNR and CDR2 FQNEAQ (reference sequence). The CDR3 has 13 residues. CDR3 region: CASSLGQYNEQFF. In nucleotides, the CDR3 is TGTGCCAGCAGCTTAGGTCAGTACAATGAGCAGTTCTTC.